The 6 T cell receptor beta chains reported below all come from one sample, sequenced in a study of T-cell reconstitution after alpha-beta-depleted transplantation in children. Unique molecular identifiers were incorporated into the prepared TCRbeta library. TCRdb reprocessed the PCR reads via MiXCR and lists one record per CDR3 protein. Of a few hundred thousand distinct CDR3 sequences listed, roughly 25% are singletons. Source: PBMCs, taken before TCRalphabeta/CD19-depleted stem cell transplant. The receptors derive from a girl aged 2 to 10 with Fanconi anemia, due to receive a stem cell transplant.

There are a few counts of this clonotype. The chain recombines TRBV20-1 with TRBJ2-3; TRBD1 matches at 8 bases. The CDR3 extends over 14 amino acids. Germline loops: CDR1 DFQATT, CDR2 SNEGSKA (reference sequence). J lost 1 base, V lost 3 bases, and 3 bases had no gene match. As DNA, the CDR3 is TGCAGTGCTAGCAGGGGGCAGGGCACAGATACGCAGTATTTT. Amino acid sequence: CSASRGQGTDTQYF.

This clonotype showed up just once. The chain joins TRBV29-1 to TRBJ2-5; 9 nucleotides agree with TRBD2. From germline, CDR1 is SQVTM and CDR2 ANQGSEA. V lost 5 bases and J lost 5; bases outside the gene matches: 9. This CDR3 contains 14 residues. CDR3 nucleotides: TGCAGCGTTCAATCTAGCGGGAATTTGGAGACCCAGTACTTC. This sequence encodes CSVQSSGNLETQYF.

This sequence joins TRBV29-1 and TRBJ1-2, with TRBD1 as a possible D gene (5 bases). V was shortened by 1 base and J by 1 base, with 10 bases between the two germline ends. The CDR3 runs 14 residues. Germline lookup yields CDR1 SQVTM and CDR2 ANQGSEA. The CDR3 here is CSVEGSGINYGYTF. CDR3 DNA: TGCAGCGTTGAAGGATCAGGGATTAACTATGGCTACACCTTC.

This clonotype was observed at least ten times. The chain has TRBV20-1 and TRBJ2-5; D remains unclear. The germline V gene has CDR1 DFQATT and CDR2 SNEGSKA (reference sequence). CDR3 length equals 11 residues. With 5 bases removed from V and 5 bases from J, the gap between germline ends came to 9 bases. DNA for the CDR3: TGCAGTGCTCTCCTACGGGAGACCCAGTACTTC. Translation gives CSALLRETQYF.

V and J are TRBV25-1 and TRBJ1-1; D call uncertain. Germline CDR1 and CDR2: MGHDK and SYGVNS. This CDR3 region has 14 residues. Trimming stripped 2 bases from V and 7 bases from J, with 14 bases between. CDR3 in amino acids: CASSEGFSRSEAFF. CDR3 DNA: TGTGCCAGCAGTGAAGGCTTCTCCCGGAGTGAAGCTTTCTTT.

This chain links TRBV5-1 with TRBJ1-3; D not resolved. The V end lost 4 bases, the J end lost 0 bases, and 11 bases lay between the germline ends. Looked up from germline, CDR1 is SGHRS and CDR2 is YFSETQ. The CDR3 runs to 15 residues. The CDR3, as DNA: TGCGCCAGCAGCCAGACACTCAGCTCTGGAAACACCATATATTTT. Translating gives CASSQTLSSGNTIYF.